This TCR beta chain emerged from a study of CD8 T cells in Susac syndrome (dated by TCRdb to the late 2010s). Turning to the overall study: The study used repertoire sequencing to test whether antigen drove CD8+ T cell activation and differentiation in Susac syndrome.

With respect to this clonotype: It lacks a known antigen. Within one base of it there is no much larger clone, and no base qualities were kept.

Beyond this particular receptor, the publication reports: The number of individuals in the TCR sequencing and HLA analysis was recognized as being relatively small.

From the cysteine up to the phenylalanine, the CDR3 has a length of 15 residues. Only CDR3 DNA remains: 45 bases, in frame from the first base. Per the germline V gene, SQVTM is the CDR1 and ANQGSEA is the CDR2. The junction shows trimming of 4 bases on V and 2 bases on J, plus 17 bases between the germline ends. RNA was extracted using the RNeasy kit, and roughly 0.5 to 1 ug of the RNA was reverse transcribed with random hexamers. TCR beta CDR3 regions were amplified with the immunoSEQ multiplex PCR assay covering 54 Vbeta and 13 Jbeta segments. PCR amplification bias was corrected using a synthetic template baseline for primer optimization and computational correction. The original methods were these. Reads were annotated to V, D and J genes according to IMGT and were analyzed with immunoSEQ Analyzer, with only productive sequences retained. Clonality was computed as one minus Shannon entropy normalized by log2 of the number of productive unique sequences. Public and private clones were assessed among the 100 most prevalent clones of each patient and control. Clones were defined as Susac-specific when absent from the healthy and MS cohorts, from about 1,100 published viral clones and from other ImmuneACCESS disease sequences. The public reads were reanalyzed by TCRdb: fastp trimming at Q25, MiXCR alignment, in-frame beta chains only. Rows with one shared CDR3 protein collapse into an entry with the most common genes and DNA. The V and J calls were not made by the authors but by TCRdb's processing. This sample lists about 210,000 distinct CDR3 sequences; about 95% were detected once. Jointly, the top ten make up 0.085% to 0.095% of the sample.

Peripheral blood CD8+ and CD4+ T cells from healthy donors, Susac syndrome patients and multiple sclerosis patients were profiled using high-throughput TCR beta sequencing. The multiple sclerosis controls were treatment-naive patients who had stable or active relapsing-remitting disease and met the revised McDonald criteria. Bulk CD8+ and CD4+ T cells were purified by magnetic negative isolation, while CD8+ TEMRA cells were enriched using FACS. Blood was collected in EDTA tubes and processed within 24 hours, with PBMCs isolated through density gradient centrifugation. PBMCs destined for TCR sequencing were cryopreserved in liquid nitrogen and later thawed in a 37 °C water bath. The sorted or isolated CD4+, CD8+ and CD8+ TEMRA cells reached a purity of at least 90%.

The TCR comes from a human donor with multiple sclerosis. Recombination linked TRBV29-1 to TRBJ2-5; the D gene is possibly TRBD1 or TRBD2, with 5 bases matching each. The specimen sequenced was CD4+ T cells from PBMCs. This receptor carries the CDR3 CSVVTRAGAQETQYF. The bases are TGCAGCGTTGTCACTCGAGCCGGGGCACAAGAGACCCAGTACTTC.